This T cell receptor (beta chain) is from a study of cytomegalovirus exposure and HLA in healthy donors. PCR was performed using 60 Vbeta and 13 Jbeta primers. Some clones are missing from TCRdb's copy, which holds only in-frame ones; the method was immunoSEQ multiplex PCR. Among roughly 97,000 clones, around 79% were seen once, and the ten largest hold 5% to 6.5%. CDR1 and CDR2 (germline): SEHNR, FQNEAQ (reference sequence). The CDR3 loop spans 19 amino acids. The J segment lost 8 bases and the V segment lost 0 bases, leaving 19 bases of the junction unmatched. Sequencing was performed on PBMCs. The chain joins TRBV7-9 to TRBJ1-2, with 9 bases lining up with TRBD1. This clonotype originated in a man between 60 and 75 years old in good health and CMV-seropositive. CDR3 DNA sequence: TGTGCCAGCAGCTTAGCGGGGACAGGGAACACCGATAGCTCCCGGGGCTACACCTTC. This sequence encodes CASSLAGTGNTDSSRGYTF. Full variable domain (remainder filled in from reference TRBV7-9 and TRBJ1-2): DTGVSQNPRHKITKRGQNVTFRCDPISEHNRLYWYRQTLGQGPEFLTYFQNEAQLEKSRLLSDRFSAERPKGSFSTLEIQRTEQGDSAMYLCASSLAGTGNTDSSRGYTFGSGTRLTVV.